One sample yielded the 11 T cell receptor beta chains listed below, sequenced in a study of identifying expanded T cells in peripheral blood. Sequencing was performed with immunoSEQ multiplex PCR; in TCRdb, only in-frame clones are kept and a portion is missing. In the table there are under 120,000 clones, 85% to 90% of which are singletons. Sequencing was performed on blood. All receptors come from a person aged 18 to 75 in good health.

The sample holds one count of this clone. This chain uses TRBV7-2 with TRBJ2-7, with unresolved D. Trimming removed 1 base at V and 2 bases at J, with 6 bases between. The CDR3 contains 13 residues. Germline V lookup: CDR1 SGHTA, CDR2 FQGNSA. The CDR3, as DNA: TGTGCCAGCAGCTTAGTTCCAGCCTACGAGCAGTACTTC. Amino acid sequence: CASSLVPAYEQYF.

This chain uses TRBV14 with TRBJ2-7; no clear D. The CDR3 totals 14 residues. V was pared by 5 bases and J by 5 bases, with 16 bases between. Germline V gene lookup returns CDR1 SGHDN and CDR2 FVKESK. The CDR3: CASSDFWAGHEQYF. CDR3 DNA: TGTGCCAGCAGCGACTTTTGGGCAGGCCACGAGCAGTACTTC.

CDR3 sequence: CASRPGDRGHEQYF. CDR3 in DNA: TGTGCCAGCAGACCCGGGGACAGGGGCCACGAGCAGTACTTC. The V call is TRBV27, the J call TRBJ2-7, with 10 bases lining up with TRBD1. The CDR3 is 14 residues long. CDR1 is MNHEY, CDR2 SMNVEV, per germline (reference sequence). V shed 6 bases and J 5 bases; nucleotides not matched to a gene: 7.

The chain uses TRBV5-4 and TRBJ2-2; 14 bases agree with TRBD2. Trimming at V came to 2 bases and at J to 6 bases, leaving 6 bases not matched to a gene. The germline V gene has CDR1 SGHNT and CDR2 YYREEE (reference sequence). There are 17 residues in the CDR3. The CDR3 nucleotides are TGTGCCAGCAGCTTAGGACTAGCGGGGGGAGCCGCCGGGGAGCTGTTTTTT. Its translation is CASSLGLAGGAAGELFF.

The count of this clone is one. This chain joins TRBV2 and TRBJ2-3; weak D call: TRBD2 (5 bases). V was cut by 3 bases and J by 5 bases, with 9 bases left in between. CDR1 and CDR2 from the germline V gene are SNHLY and FYNNEI. The CDR3 runs to 13 residues. CDR3 amino acids: CASSDFGGDTQYF. CDR3 nucleotides: TGTGCCAGCAGTGATTTCGGAGGAGATACGCAGTATTTT.

This clone was counted a few times. V is TRBV7-6 and J is TRBJ2-1; a possible D gene is TRBD2 (6 bases). This CDR3 is built from 16 residues. Trimming shortened V by 2 bases and J by 8 bases, and 19 bases separated the two germline ends. CDR1 SGHVS and CDR2 FNYEAQ come from the germline V gene. CDR3 nucleotides: TGTGCCAGCAGCTTATTGGGGGGAGATCCTCTATATGAGCAGTTCTTC. Translating it yields CASSLLGGDPLYEQFF.

The V and J genes are TRBV9 and TRBJ1-6; 7 bases match TRBD1. CDR3 length: 12 residues. J was trimmed by 12 bases and V by 6 bases; bases with no gene match: 6. Germline assignment: CDR1 SGDLS and CDR2 YYNGEE. For the CDR3, the DNA is TGTGCCAGCACCGCAGGGGGTCTACCCCTCCACTTT. Residues: CASTAGGLPLHF. The whole variable domain, filled in from reference TRBV9 and TRBJ1-6, reads DSGVTQTPKHLITATGQRVTLRCSPRSGDLSVYWYQQSLDQGLQFLIQYYNGEERAKGNILERFSAQQFPDLHSELNLSSLELGDSALYFCASTAGGLPLHFGNGTRLTVT.

This clone showed up just a few times. CDR3 loop: CASSLRTGIREAYEQYF. The DNA for the CDR3 is TGTGCCAGCAGTTTACGAACAGGTATCAGGGAGGCTTACGAGCAGTACTTC. The chain uses TRBV27 and TRBJ2-7; tentatively, D is TRBD2 (6 bases). The V gene lost 2 bases and the J gene lost 4 bases, with 21 bases spanning the gap. The V gene's germline CDR1 is MNHEY and CDR2 SMNVEV (reference sequence). The CDR3 loop spans 17 amino acids.

The V gene is TRBV6-5, the J gene TRBJ1-5, with no clear D. The germline V gene encodes CDR1 MNHEY and CDR2 SVGAGI. V was shortened by 10 bases and J by 0 bases, with 13 bases between the two germline ends. The CDR3 consists of 14 residues. The CDR3 loop reads CATARVYSNQPQHF. In nucleotides, the CDR3 is TGTGCCACCGCCCGGGTCTATAGCAATCAGCCCCAGCATTTT.

The chain uses TRBV28 and TRBJ2-3; D remains ambiguous. V shed 6 bases and J shed 4 bases, with 5 bases lying between them. CDR1 MDHEN and CDR2 SYDVKM come from the germline V gene. The CDR3 is 11 amino acids. The CDR3 sequence: CASSPADTQYF. CDR3 nucleotides: TGTGCCAGCAGCCCCGCAGATACGCAGTATTTT. The variable domain in full, completed from reference TRBV28 and TRBJ2-3, reads DVKVTQSSRYLVKRTGEKVFLECVQDMDHENMFWYRQDPGLGLRLIYFSYDVKMKEKGDIPEGYSVSREKKERFSLILESASTNQTSMYLCASSPADTQYFGPGTRLTVL.

The chain employs TRBV9 and TRBJ2-1, with D perhaps matching TRBD2 (5 bases). V was clipped by 0 bases and J by 4 bases, with 11 bases between them. The CDR3 is made up of 15 amino acids. Germline CDR1 and CDR2: SGDLS and YYNGEE. Here the CDR3 reads CASSVAGPGYNEQFF. The CDR3 region has the DNA TGTGCCAGCAGCGTAGCGGGTCCGGGGTACAATGAGCAGTTCTTC.